This T cell receptor beta chain derives from a study of T cells in Graves' hyperthyroidism and ophthalmopathy. Study-level findings and limits: Separating ophthalmopathy from stable hyperthyroidism was achieved by a 13 V-J model. Ophthalmopathy was model-predicted a median around 6.7 months pre-onset. Most expanded thyroid clonotypes above 0.001 also appeared in blood.

After removal of 3 bases from V and 5 bases from J, the junction contained 9 bases not matched to a gene. This CDR3 contains 15 residues. In germline, CDR1 is DFQATT, CDR2 SNEGSKA (reference sequence). Exclusion criteria comprised uncontrolled infection, other autoimmune disease, pregnancy or lactation. As to this clonotype: The antigen is unknown.

The investigators amplified TCR beta CDR3 regions from RNA transcripts. First-round RT-PCR of the TCR CDR3 relied on the HTBI primer set. TCRdb analysed the multiplex PCR reads with MiXCR anew, one entry per CDR3 protein. The sample consists of over 500,000 distinct CDR3 sequences, approximately 49% of them appearing once. The chain carries TRBV20-1 and TRBJ2-1; TRBD2 matches 8 bases. The specimen sequenced was peripheral blood or thyroid tissue (not recorded which). This sequence was found in an adult woman with Graves' disease, either hyperthyroidism or ophthalmopathy (not recorded which). In DNA form, the CDR3 reads TGCAGTGCTAGTCCAAATAGCGGGACCGACAATGAGCAGTTCTTC. Translating gives CSASPNSGTDNEQFF.